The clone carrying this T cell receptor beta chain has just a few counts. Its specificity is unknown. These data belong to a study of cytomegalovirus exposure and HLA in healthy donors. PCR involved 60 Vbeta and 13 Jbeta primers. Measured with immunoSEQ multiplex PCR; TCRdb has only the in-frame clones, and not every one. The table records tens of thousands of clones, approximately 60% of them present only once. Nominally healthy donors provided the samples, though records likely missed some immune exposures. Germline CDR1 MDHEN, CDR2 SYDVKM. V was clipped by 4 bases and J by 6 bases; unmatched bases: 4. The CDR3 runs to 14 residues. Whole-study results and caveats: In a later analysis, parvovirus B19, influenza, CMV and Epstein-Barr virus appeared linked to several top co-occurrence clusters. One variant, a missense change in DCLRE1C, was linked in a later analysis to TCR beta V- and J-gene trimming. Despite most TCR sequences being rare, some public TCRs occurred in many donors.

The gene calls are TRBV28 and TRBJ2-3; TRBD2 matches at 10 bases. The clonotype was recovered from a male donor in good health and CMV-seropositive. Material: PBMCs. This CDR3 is CASSSGLARDTQYF. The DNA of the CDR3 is TGTGCCAGCAGTTCGGGACTAGCGAGGGATACGCAGTATTTT.